A selection of T cell receptor beta chains follows, all from one sample in a study of patients and donors after allogeneic stem cell transplantation. TCRdb analysed the RT-PCR reads with MiXCR anew, one entry per CDR3 protein. The sample has more than 150,000 distinct CDR3 sequences; 40% to 45% are singletons. Sample: blood, either unsorted or a sorted T cell fraction (not recorded which). Source of these receptors: a human donor who was either an allogeneic HSCT recipient or a stem cell or donor lymphocyte infusion donor (not recorded which). It is not recorded whose cells these are; they may come from a transplant donor. The CDR3 runs from the conserved cysteine through the conserved F or W. Not every row has a clone size; where given, it reads once, few, many or a size class.

-	TRBV7-9	CASSLPFGTSGRTAHNEQFF
-	TRBV11-2	CASSQLRESGVNEQFF
-	TRBV15	CATSRDLSPSAGYGYTF
few	TRBV12-3/TRBV12-4	CASILSDRNTEAFF
-	TRBV27	CASRRAFLAGTYNEQFF
few	TRBV11-2	CASSLGQGRVGTEAFF
few	TRBV27	CASSLGNEQYF
-	TRBV6-5	CASSLLGRDSSSGANVLTF
once	TRBV18	CASSSRPGTGFMFTEAFF
-	TRBV29-1	CSAQTGRYEQYF
-	TRBV5-6	CASSLLVGPLDTIYF
-	TRBV6-2/TRBV6-3	CASSYSENYAYTF
few	TRBV12-3/TRBV12-4	CASSPGTNNEQFF
few	TRBV7-8	CASSISARESSYNSPLHF
-	TRBV4-3	CASSQDLGHEQYF
-	TRBV24-1	CATSDGTSGRGYNEQFF
-	TRBV28	CASRDQGAHETQYF
few	TRBV12-3/TRBV12-4	CASSRTGGHTEAFF
few	TRBV21-1	CASSKSHLGTSSANYGYTF
-	TRBV5-6	CASTYGVGTDTQYF
-	TRBV5-1	CASSPGTGMNTEAFF
few	TRBV7-2	CASSLKGSIYGYTF
-	TRBV20-1	CSAYRGRDTEAFF
once	TRBV3-1	CASSQEFGTTNF
-	TRBV5-1	CASSFRAQADTQYF
-	TRBV10-2	CASSDGTGGRGYTF
-	TRBV12-3/TRBV12-4	CASSLRGPAFF
few	TRBV20-1	CSARGGRGAVYGYTF
few	TRBV7-9	CASSPRLGTEAFF
-	TRBV28	CASSLMGTGNQPQHF
few	TRBV4-2	CASSQDPSGRSMGNEQFF
few	TRBV28	CASITGAGDYGYTF
-	TRBV5-1	CASSLASGWGMNTEAFF
-	TRBV12-3/TRBV12-4	CASSSVGGELFF
-	TRBV6-5	CASSYGPPDTDTQYF
few	TRBV7-2	CASSRGLADYNEQFF
few	TRBV9	CASSVEDSSYEQYF
few	TRBV5-5	CASSPTRNTIYF
-	TRBV28	CASRYGTATRGYTF
-	TRBV7-8	CASSLVGTSGRGYNERFF
once	TRBV6-6	CASSHVREWADTQYF
few	TRBV27	CASSSGQNTEAFF
-	TRBV7-2	CASSLAGASPLHF
-	TRBV5-1	CASSLVGGAGLNTEAFF
-	TRBV6-1	CASSERVSQLYNEQFF
few	TRBV15	CATSRRGTGDNEQFF
few	TRBV12-3/TRBV12-4	CASTAGLPNYGYTF
-	TRBV6-6	CASSAGTSNTEAFF
-	TRBV12-3/TRBV12-4	CAILGQPFTEAFF
-	TRBV25-1	CASSGTGPHQPQHF
few	TRBV5-1	CASSLETDLYVRGYTF
-	TRBV30	CAWSPADIQYF
few	TRBV9	CASSVARADYGYTF
few	TRBV5-1	CASSKGPRRTGELFF